This TCR beta chain was retrieved from a study of T cell responses to AZD1222 COVID-19 vaccine. The study's findings and limits: None of the repertoires were sampled until the peak T cell response had passed.

About this clone: Its target is not known.

Deletions cut 3 bases from V and 4 bases from J, with 16 bases between. Germline V gene lookup returns CDR1 MDHEN and CDR2 SYDVKM. This CDR3 region has 15 residues. Libraries were prepared by immunoSEQ multiplex PCR; TCRdb keeps only in-frame clonotypes and omits some of them. In the table there are about 120,000 clones, 80% to 95% of which are singletons. The source is an adult who received the MenACWY meningococcal vaccine as a control. The chain couples TRBV28 to TRBJ2-7, with unresolved D. The sequencing here drew on peripheral blood, taken 28 days after the second dose of the MenACWY control vaccine. The CDR3: CASSLPNRPEYEQYF. DNA of the CDR3: TGTGCCAGCAGTTTGCCCAACCGACCGGAGTACGAGCAGTACTTC.